Listed here is a single T cell receptor beta chain. Its specificity is unknown. Patients had residual fresh-frozen tumor tissue and more than two years of survival data. Trimming cost V 1 base and J 1 base, with 11 bases left between them. This CDR3 is built from 16 residues. Germline CDR1 LNHNV, CDR2 YYDKDF (reference sequence). Measured with immunoSEQ multiplex PCR; TCRdb has only the in-frame clones, and not every one. The sample holds about 64,000 clones, about 81% seen once. The data were obtained in a study of glioma-infiltrating T cells after dendritic cell vaccination. Study in general: Autologous tumor lysate-pulsed dendritic cell vaccination was given between about 2003 and 2013.

Study outcomes and limitations: The cohort had few patients with full blood and tumor sets.

The TCR comes from a human donor with glioblastoma. This sequence joins TRBV15 and TRBJ1-5; D perhaps matches TRBD1 (5 bases). The input for sequencing was blood, taken before dendritic cell vaccination. The chain's CDR3 is CATSRVSSGSNQPQHF. CDR3 nucleotides: TGTGCCACCAGCAGAGTTTCCTCAGGGAGCAATCAGCCCCAGCATTTT. The whole variable domain, filled in from reference TRBV15 and TRBJ1-5, reads DAMVIQNPRYQVTQFGKPVTLSCSQTLNHNVMYWYQQKSSQAPKLLFHYYDKDFNNEADTPDNFQSRRPNTSFCFLDIRSPGLGDTAMYLCATSRVSSGSNQPQHFGDGTRLSIL.